A selection of T cell receptor beta chains follows, all from one sample in a study of sequential checkpoint blockade in melanoma. TCRdb keeps only in-frame clones here, not all; method: immunoSEQ multiplex PCR. Of 25,000 to 35,000 clones in the sample, about 83% were seen once. The sample here was CD8+ T cells sorted from blood (inferred from file names), taken from a patient given nivolumab and ipilimumab in sequence. The receptors derive from a human donor with melanoma. The CDR3 runs from the conserved cysteine through the conserved F or W. A D gene is named only where the DNA matches it firmly. The size of a clone is reported for some rows only, either as once, few or many, or as a class for expanded clones.

v_gene,d_gene,j_gene,abundance,CDR3aa,CDR3nt
TRBV19,-,TRBJ1-2,-,CASFFDRSYGYTF,TGTGCCAGCTTCTTCGACAGGAGCTATGGCTACACCTTC
TRBV6-1,-,TRBJ2-5,-,CASTWANQETQYF,TGTGCCAGCACTTGGGCCAACCAAGAGACCCAGTACTTC
TRBV2,TRBD1,TRBJ2-7,once,CASSGDRGEQYF,TGTGCCAGCAGTGGAGACAGGGGCGAGCAGTACTTC
TRBV30,-,TRBJ1-5,-,CAWGEDQPQHF,TGTGCCTGGGGAGAGGATCAGCCCCAGCATTTT
TRBV7-9,TRBD1,TRBJ1-5,-,CASSLATGTQPQHF,TGTGCCAGCAGCTTAGCGACAGGGACTCAGCCCCAGCATTTT
TRBV7-2,-,TRBJ2-1,-,CASSSGRGDTYNEQFF,TGTGCCAGCAGCTCGGGTCGGGGGGACACCTACAATGAGCAGTTCTTC
TRBV15,-,TRBJ2-7,-,CATSPLGGIYEQYF,TGTGCCACCAGCCCCCTCGGAGGGATCTACGAGCAGTACTTC
TRBV7-6,-,TRBJ1-1,-,CASSSGGLGTEAFF,TGTGCCAGCAGCTCCGGGGGTTTGGGCACTGAAGCTTTCTTT
TRBV19,-,TRBJ2-7,once,CASSMGTATYEQYF,TGTGCCAGTAGTATGGGGACTGCTACCTACGAGCAGTACTTC
TRBV4-3,TRBD1,TRBJ1-4,-,CASSPRSGGTTNEKLFF,TGCGCCAGCAGTCCCAGGTCAGGGGGCACTACTAATGAAAAACTGTTTTTT
TRBV5-6,-,TRBJ2-1,-,CASSWVSSVNEQFF,TGTGCCAGCAGCTGGGTGAGTAGCGTCAATGAGCAGTTCTTC
TRBV7-4,-,TRBJ1-5,-,CASSSLDRINSNQPQHF,TGTGCCAGCAGCTCACTTGACAGGATTAATAGCAATCAGCCCCAGCATTTT
TRBV9,TRBD1,TRBJ2-7,-,CASSAAPGQSSSYEQYF,TGTGCCAGCAGCGCCGCCCCGGGACAGTCTTCCTCCTACGAGCAGTACTTC
TRBV29-1,TRBD2,TRBJ2-1,-,CSVEGGGAYNEQFF,TGCAGCGTTGAGGGCGGGGGGGCCTACAATGAGCAGTTCTTC
TRBV29-1,-,TRBJ2-3,-,CSVEERGGRTDTQYF,TGCAGCGTTGAAGAAAGGGGGGGCCGCACAGATACGCAGTATTTT
TRBV6-1,-,TRBJ2-5,-,CASSEDRGQQLIETQYF,TGTGCCAGCAGTGAAGATCGCGGACAGCAACTTATAGAGACCCAGTACTTC
TRBV5-1,TRBD2,TRBJ2-1,-,CASSAPLAGSYNEQFF,TGCGCCAGCAGCGCCCCACTAGCGGGGTCTTACAATGAGCAGTTCTTC
TRBV27,-,TRBJ1-1,-,CASSLGAGSYTEAFF,TGTGCCAGCAGTTTAGGAGCAGGGTCATATACTGAAGCTTTCTTT
TRBV15,-,TRBJ2-1,-,CATSRDLSSYNEQFF,TGTGCCACCAGCAGAGACCTGAGCTCCTACAATGAGCAGTTCTTC
TRBV4-3,-,TRBJ1-1,-,CASSLGGVNTEAFF,TGCGCCAGCAGCCTCGGAGGCGTGAACACTGAAGCTTTCTTT
TRBV5-1,-,TRBJ1-1,-,CASSDPPGVAFF,TGCGCCAGCAGCGACCCCCCAGGGGTAGCTTTCTTT
TRBV4-1,-,TRBJ2-2,-,CASSQEAIQGHGELFF,TGCGCCAGCAGCCAAGAGGCGATACAGGGCCACGGGGAGCTGTTTTTT
TRBV7-9,-,TRBJ2-7,-,CASSLASQGKEQYF,TGTGCCAGCAGCTTAGCCAGCCAGGGAAAAGAGCAGTACTTC
TRBV15,-,TRBJ1-1,-,CATRGGVNTEAFF,TGTGCCACCAGAGGGGGGGTGAACACTGAAGCTTTCTTT
TRBV6-1,TRBD2,TRBJ2-1,-,CASSDFAGLANNEQFF,TGTGCCAGCAGTGATTTTGCGGGACTAGCTAACAATGAGCAGTTCTTC
TRBV6-4,TRBD2,TRBJ2-3,-,CASSDTGTSGGAGTQYF,TGTGCCAGCAGTGACACCGGGACTAGCGGGGGGGCTGGAACGCAGTATTTT
TRBV5-4,TRBD1,TRBJ2-1,-,CASSLGTGVFF,TGTGCCAGCAGCTTGGGGACAGGGGTTTTCTTC
TRBV4-1,-,TRBJ2-1,-,CASSQDEGEVDEQFF,TGCGCCAGCAGCCAAGATGAGGGCGAGGTCGATGAGCAGTTCTTC
TRBV13,TRBD2,TRBJ2-1,once,CASSTTSGGANNEQFF,TGTGCCAGCAGCACGACTAGCGGGGGGGCTAACAATGAGCAGTTCTTC
TRBV7-9,-,TRBJ1-5,-,CASSQGFLGGGQPQHF,TGTGCCAGCAGCCAAGGGTTTCTTGGGGGAGGTCAGCCCCAGCATTTT
TRBV5-1,TRBD1,TRBJ2-1,-,CASSFRDSSYNEQFF,TGCGCCAGCAGCTTCAGGGACAGCTCCTACAATGAGCAGTTCTTC
TRBV6-5,TRBD1,TRBJ2-3,-,CASRTGGLLDTQYF,TGTGCCAGCAGGACAGGGGGTCTTCTAGATACGCAGTATTTT
TRBV9,-,TRBJ2-7,-,CASSVAEGAYEQYF,TGTGCCAGCAGCGTAGCTGAGGGGGCCTACGAGCAGTACTTC
TRBV27,TRBD2,TRBJ2-7,-,CASSLLGAGGRYEQYF,TGTGCCAGCAGTTTATTGGGGGCGGGGGGCCGGTACGAGCAGTACTTC
TRBV28,TRBD2,TRBJ2-3,-,CASSLFIAGGTDTQYF,TGTGCCAGCAGTTTATTTATAGCGGGAGGCACAGATACGCAGTATTTT
TRBV5-1,-,TRBJ2-6,-,CASSLGSVTGANVLTF,TGCGCCAGCAGCTTGGGGTCAGTGACTGGGGCCAACGTCCTGACTTTC
TRBV14,TRBD2,TRBJ2-1,-,CASSRLAGESYNEQFF,TGTGCCAGCTCCCGACTAGCGGGGGAATCCTACAATGAGCAGTTCTTC
TRBV27,-,TRBJ2-3,-,CASSLYRRDTQYF,TGTGCCAGCAGTTTATACAGGCGGGATACGCAGTATTTT
TRBV6-1,TRBD1,TRBJ1-4,-,CASSGLTDRGTNEKLFF,TGTGCCAGCAGTGGACTCACCGACAGGGGCACTAATGAAAAACTGTTTTTT
TRBV2,TRBD2,TRBJ2-7,-,CASSEGVAGPYEQYF,TGTGCCAGCAGTGAAGGGGTAGCGGGCCCCTACGAGCAGTACTTC
TRBV9,-,TRBJ1-4,once,CASSEGDTLNEKLFF,TGTGCCAGCAGCGAGGGGGACACTCTAAATGAAAAACTGTTTTTT
TRBV9,TRBD2,TRBJ2-3,-,CASSPRLAGGGADTQYF,TGTGCCAGCAGCCCTCGACTAGCGGGAGGAGGGGCAGATACGCAGTATTTT
TRBV6-1,-,TRBJ2-7,few,CASSPGYGEQYF,TGTGCCAGCAGCCCCGGTTATGGCGAGCAGTACTTC
TRBV4-1,-,TRBJ2-4,-,CASSLAPVRTKNIQYF,TGCGCCAGCAGCCTTGCACCAGTCCGAACCAAAAACATTCAGTACTTC
TRBV19,-,TRBJ2-5,once,CASSIENSQETQYF,TGTGCCAGTAGTATCGAGAACAGCCAAGAGACCCAGTACTTC
TRBV28,TRBD2,TRBJ2-1,-,CASSPETSGFYNEQFF,TGTGCCAGCAGTCCAGAGACTAGCGGATTCTACAATGAGCAGTTCTTC
TRBV6-5,-,TRBJ2-5,medium-sized,CASSSSETGVTQYF,TGTGCCAGCAGTTCGTCCGAGACCGGGGTGACCCAGTACTTC
TRBV9,TRBD2,TRBJ2-5,-,CASSVGVGGAQETQYF,TGTGCCAGCAGCGTAGGGGTCGGGGGGGCCCAAGAGACCCAGTACTTC
TRBV28,-,TRBJ2-1,-,CASTTGSSYNEQFF,TGTGCCAGTACTACAGGGTCGTCCTACAATGAGCAGTTCTTC
TRBV28,-,TRBJ2-1,-,CASSLPNRINEQFF,TGTGCCAGCAGTTTGCCAAACAGAATCAATGAGCAGTTCTTC
TRBV27,-,TRBJ2-5,-,CASTPSPGSGQETQYF,TGTGCCAGCACTCCATCCCCGGGTTCGGGACAAGAGACCCAGTACTTC
TRBV11-2,-,TRBJ2-2,-,CASSFGPGELFF,TGTGCCAGCAGCTTCGGTCCCGGGGAGCTGTTTTTT
TRBV7-9,TRBD2,TRBJ2-3,-,CASSWGLAEITDTQYF,TGTGCCAGCAGCTGGGGACTAGCGGAAATCACAGATACGCAGTATTTT
TRBV18,-,TRBJ2-1,-,CASSEEAEQFF,TGTGCCAGCTCAGAAGAAGCTGAGCAGTTCTTC
TRBV28,-,TRBJ2-5,-,CASSFKLSDQETQYF,TGTGCCAGCAGTTTCAAGCTATCCGACCAAGAGACCCAGTACTTC
TRBV4-3,-,TRBJ2-1,-,CASSPRQGTNEQFF,TGCGCCAGCAGCCCCCGGCAGGGAACCAATGAGCAGTTCTTC
TRBV7-9,-,TRBJ1-2,-,CASSSTTGTGRDGYTF,TGTGCCAGCAGCTCAACTACCGGGACTGGGAGAGATGGCTACACCTTC